This TCR beta chain was sequenced in a study of blood T cell repertoires in COVID-19. Whole-study context: T cells, B-cell-depleted T cells, or PBMCs provided the cDNA or gDNA that served as material.

The CDR3 extends over 17 amino acids. The germline V gene encodes CDR1 SGHRS and CDR2 YFSETQ. V gave up 4 bases and J gave up 0 bases; unmatched junction bases: 6. This table comes from immunoSEQ multiplex PCR, and its TCRdb copy is limited to in-frame clones, with some not included. The top ten clones hold 2.5% to 3.5% of a sample with some 180,000 clones, roughly 78% of them seen once. Sequenced material: peripheral blood. This clonotype was sampled from a woman aged 80 or over with active or convalescent COVID-19. The chain recombines TRBV5-1 with TRBJ1-5, with 11 positions matching TRBD1. CDR3 amino acids: CASSPGTGGYSNQPQHF. The CDR3 nucleotides are TGCGCCAGCAGCCCGGGGACAGGGGGGTATAGCAATCAGCCCCAGCATTTT.